This is a list of T cell receptor beta chains from one sample in a study of CD8+ T cells in alopecia areata. Produced via immunoSEQ multiplex PCR; TCRdb's table is partial and in-frame only. The sample has approximately 210,000 clones, around 65% seen once. This specimen consisted of CD4+ T cells sorted from blood, obtained at roughly week 45, from a patient treated with tofacitinib. The receptors here all came from a human donor with alopecia areata. The CDR3 runs from the conserved cysteine through the conserved F or W. A D gene is named only where the DNA matches it firmly. Clone size is given for some rows only: seen once, a few or many times, or a class if the clone is expanded.

clone_size	d_call	v_call	j_call	cdr3_nt	cdr3_aa
NA	TRBD2	TRBV7-3	TRBJ2-3	TGTGCCAGCAGGTGGACTAGCGGATCCCTTGATACGCAGTATTTT	CASRWTSGSLDTQYF
once	NA	TRBV30	TRBJ1-1	TGTGCCTGGAGTGTAAAAAGGACGGCGAATACTGAAGCTTTCTTT	CAWSVKRTANTEAFF
many	NA	TRBV10-2	TRBJ1-1	TGCGCCAGCATTTTTGACACTGAAGCTTTCTTT	CASIFDTEAFF
NA	NA	TRBV29-1	TRBJ1-1	TGCAGCGTTGTTTCGCCGAGCACTGAAGCTTTCTTT	CSVVSPSTEAFF
NA	NA	TRBV29-1	TRBJ1-1	TGCAGCGTTGGAGGCGGCACTGAAGCTTTCTTT	CSVGGGTEAFF
few	NA	TRBV9	TRBJ2-1	TGTGCCAGCAGCGTAGGGTACAGTGGTGAGCAGTTCTTC	CASSVGYSGEQFF
NA	NA	TRBV2	TRBJ2-6	TGTGCCAGCAGTACCATAGGGGGCTCTGGGGCCAACGTCCTGACTTTC	CASSTIGGSGANVLTF
NA	NA	TRBV4-3	TRBJ1-6	TGCGCCAGCAGCCAAGAAGCTAATTCACCCCTCCACTTT	CASSQEANSPLHF
NA	TRBD2	TRBV5-1	TRBJ2-1	TGCGCCAGCAGGCCGGTAGCGGGGGAAAACAATGAGCAGTTCTTC	CASRPVAGENNEQFF
NA	NA	TRBV19	TRBJ2-3	TGTGCCAGTAGCGGGGGGCTCACAGATACGCAGTATTTT	CASSGGLTDTQYF
once	NA	TRBV29-1	TRBJ2-7	TGCAGCGTTGAACGAGGCTCCTACGAGCAGTACTTC	CSVERGSYEQYF
NA	NA	TRBV30	TRBJ1-2	TGTGCCTGGAGTGTAGTGGGCTATGGCTACACCTTC	CAWSVVGYGYTF
NA	NA	TRBV28	TRBJ2-7	TGTGCCAGCACTAAGGGGGTCTACGAGCAGTACTTC	CASTKGVYEQYF